This T cell receptor beta chain comes out of a study of shared clonotypes between healthy human individuals. Study-wide findings and caveats: The low donor count limited represented genetic and exposure-history diversity.

Some clones are missing from TCRdb's copy, which holds only in-frame ones; the method was immunoSEQ multiplex PCR. Here the sample spans about 660,000 clones, about 74% being singletons. This clone showed up just once. Its antigen is undetermined. V dropped 5 bases and J dropped 3; count of bases not matched to a gene: 5. Germline loops: CDR1 LNHDA, CDR2 SQIVND (reference sequence). This CDR3 is 14 amino acids long. Source material: memory CD4+ T cells sorted from blood. Subset defined: CD45RA-negative fraction. The TCR originated in a woman aged 25 to 39 in good health. The genes are TRBV19 and TRBJ2-7; 9 nucleotides align to TRBD2. DNA for the CDR3: TGTGCCAGTAGTCGGGTAGCGGGAGTCTACGAGCAGTACTTC. Protein sequence: CASSRVAGVYEQYF.